This T cell receptor (beta chain) was found in a study of blood T cell repertoires in COVID-19. Study overall: The analysed material was cDNA or gDNA that came from T cells, B-cell-depleted T cells, or PBMCs.

Participants were aged about 18 to 100 years from 20 to 30 US areas. Donors were grouped by their self-reported clinical history. In the study's own analysis: Researchers report that nucleated cell counts were estimated from reference gene primer amplification. Sequenced by immunoSEQ multiplex PCR; TCRdb stores in-frame clones only, minus some. The V and J calls and clone size are taken from that table; D and trimming were inferred from the DNA. The repertoire holds around 300,000 clones, about 90% seen once, with less than 5.5% in the top ten. The CDR3 covers 14 residues. Germline-derived CDR1 and CDR2 are MDHEN and SYDVKM. Trimming shortened V by 4 bases and J by 4 bases, and 11 bases separated the two germline ends.

This TCR was recovered from a man aged 25-40 years who had recovered from COVID-19. Sample: PBMCs or T cells enriched from blood (not recorded which). The V call is TRBV28, the J call TRBJ1-5, with no clear D. The CDR3 DNA is TGTGCCAGCAGTTGGGCGCAGATAAATCAGCCCCAGCATTTT. It translates to CASSWAQINQPQHF.